The clone carrying this T cell receptor beta chain was observed a few times. The antigen is undetermined. The sample originates from a study of blood T cells in healthy people across ages. Study details: Through template switching, about one barcoded beta molecule was captured per two T cells, as measured in model experiments. Notes on the study in general: The CMV status of each donor remained undetermined, and this could have confounded shifts in expanded clonotypes.

J gave up 7 bases and V 2 bases, and 8 bases lay outside the gene matches. This CDR3 is built from 15 residues. Germline assignment: CDR1 SGHDN and CDR2 FVKESK. For the second PCR, which ran for about 7 to 11 cycles, a sample-barcoded 5' primer and a J-beta primer mix were used. One entry per CDR3 protein results from TCRdb running MiXCR on the 5' RACE reads. The sample shows around 1.1 million distinct CDR3 sequences, around two fifths of them seen only once. This clonotype originated in a man between 18 and 29 years old in good health. This chain connects TRBV14 to TRBJ2-7; 10 bases line up with TRBD1. The sample taken for sequencing was blood. CDR3 residues: CASSQPGQGYNEQYF. CDR3 nucleotide sequence: TGTGCCAGCAGCCAACCGGGACAGGGGTACAATGAGCAGTACTTC.